The 18 T cell receptor beta chains listed next were all sequenced from one sample in a study of blood T cell repertoires in COVID-19. TCRdb's table, derived via immunoSEQ multiplex PCR, lists solely in-frame clones and lacks some. The repertoire holds around 250,000 clones, with 80% to 90% as singletons. The sample was peripheral blood. Receptors originate from a man aged 60-69 years with acute or convalescent COVID-19.

The genes are TRBV6-2 or TRBV6-3 and TRBJ2-5; 8 bases are a match to TRBD2. This CDR3 is built from 17 residues. Germline V lookup: CDR1 MNHEY, CDR2 SVGEGT. Germline trimming cut 7 bases from V and 2 bases from J; bases unmatched to any gene: 15. The CDR3: CASTPGEISGTQETQYF. The CDR3 DNA is TGTGCCAGCACCCCGGGGGAAATTAGCGGGACTCAAGAGACCCAGTACTTC.

The rearrangement uses TRBV29-1 and TRBJ2-7; TRBD2 aligns across 11 bases. The CDR3 is 16 amino acids. J lost 2 bases, V lost 1 base, and 7 bases had no gene match. In germline, CDR1 is SQVTM, CDR2 ANQGSEA. This chain's CDR3 is CSVEVGGGLAAYEQYF. The CDR3 DNA reads as TGCAGCGTTGAAGTCGGTGGGGGACTAGCGGCCTACGAGCAGTACTTC.

The V gene is TRBV11-2, the J gene TRBJ2-1; D might be TRBD2 (6 bases). The CDR3 contains 14 residues. V shed 5 bases and J shed 13 bases, with 21 bases lying between them. Germline-derived CDR1 and CDR2 are SGHAT and FQNNGV. CDR3 in amino acids: CASSQGAGLSSQFF. The DNA for the CDR3 is TGTGCCAGCAGCCAAGGGGCGGGACTTTCATCCCAGTTCTTC.

The table lists this clone with a count of one. The rearrangement links TRBV11-3 to TRBJ2-1; 8 nucleotides line up with TRBD2. Germline lookup yields CDR1 SGHNT and CDR2 YENEEA. The J segment lost 5 bases and the V segment lost 1 base, leaving 7 bases of the junction unmatched. The CDR3 is 16 residues long. For the CDR3, the DNA is TGTGCCAGCAGCTTAGTGGGCGGGAGGCCTGACAATGAGCAGTTCTTC. This encodes CASSLVGGRPDNEQFF.

Turning to this clone: Other nucleotide sequences from this sample produce the same CDR3. The V call is TRBV19, the J call TRBJ2-1; D ambiguous. Germline V gives CDR1 LNHDA, CDR2 SQIVND (reference sequence). The V and J ends lost 5 bases and 0 bases respectively, with 8 bases between them. The CDR3 is 14 amino acids. In DNA form, the CDR3 reads TGTGCCAGTAGTTCGATTAGCTCCTACAATGAGCAGTTCTTC. Translated, it gives CASSSISSYNEQFF. Full variable domain (remainder filled in from reference TRBV19 and TRBJ2-1): DGGITQSPKYLFRKEGQNVTLSCEQNLNHDAMYWYRQDPGQGLRLIYYSQIVNDFQKGDIAEGYSVSREKKESFPLTVTSAQKNPTAFYLCASSSISSYNEQFFGPGTRLTVL.

The genes are TRBV9 and TRBJ1-2; no clear D. The CDR3 runs 12 residues. V was trimmed by 0 bases and J by 8 bases, leaving 8 bases between them. Per the germline V gene, CDR1 is SGDLS and CDR2 is YYNGEE. CDR3 loop: CASSVGGGGYTF. The DNA of the CDR3 is TGTGCCAGCAGCGTAGGAGGCGGCGGCTACACCTTC.

V is TRBV6-5 and J is TRBJ2-7, with 9 bases identical to TRBD1. Germline assignment: CDR1 MNHEY and CDR2 SVGAGI. The length of the CDR3 is 14 residues. J gave up 5 bases and V 6 bases, and 8 bases lay outside the gene matches. CDR3 residues: CASSPRTGVHEQYF. The CDR3 DNA follows: TGTGCCAGCAGCCCGCGGACAGGGGTCCACGAGCAGTACTTC.

In this sample, this clone turned up once. J is TRBJ1-2 and V is TRBV6-5; D gene unclear. V was shortened by 6 bases and J by 3 bases, with 11 bases between the two germline ends. Germline loops: CDR1 MNHEY, CDR2 SVGAGI. This CDR3 has 13 residues. The CDR3 DNA is TGTGCCAGCAGCCCCCAGACATACTATGGCTACACCTTC. The encoded protein is CASSPQTYYGYTF.

The J gene is TRBJ1-2, the V gene TRBV28, with 9 positions matching TRBD1. The germline V gene encodes CDR1 MDHEN and CDR2 SYDVKM. The CDR3 length is 15 residues. V trimming: 4 bases; J trimming: 5 bases; junction bases outside the gene matches: 8. The CDR3 protein is CASSSGTGWWYGYTF. CDR3 DNA sequence: TGTGCCAGCAGTTCAGGGACAGGGTGGTGGTATGGCTACACCTTC.

The gene calls are TRBV5-1 and TRBJ2-7; D may be TRBD1 (6 bases). V lost 6 bases to trimming and J lost 0 bases, with 13 bases between them. Germline V lookup: CDR1 SGHRS, CDR2 YFSETQ. This CDR3 has 14 amino acids. CDR3 in amino acids: CASNTGSGSYEQYF. The CDR3 coding sequence is TGCGCCAGCAACACAGGGTCGGGCTCCTACGAGCAGTACTTC.

The rearrangement joins TRBV29-1 to TRBJ1-1; D is unclear. The CDR3 totals 12 residues. From germline, CDR1 is SQVTM and CDR2 ANQGSEA. V gave up 8 bases and J gave up 0 bases, with 10 bases separating them. The CDR3 protein is CSHEDMNTEAFF. CDR3 bases: TGCAGCCATGAGGATATGAACACTGAAGCTTTCTTT.

This chain connects TRBV7-2 to TRBJ1-4; D unclear. CDR3 size: 14 residues. Trimming took off 3 bases at V and 8 bases at J, with 13 bases between the two ends. Germline V CDR1 and CDR2: SGHTA, FQGNSA. The CDR3 is CASSFALRGEKLFF. The CDR3 coding sequence is TGTGCCAGCAGCTTCGCGCTCCGAGGGGAAAAACTGTTTTTT. The full variable domain, with the rest looked up from reference TRBV7-2 and TRBJ1-4, is GAGVSQSPSNKVTEKGKDVELRCDPISGHTALYWYRQSLGQGLEFLIYFQGNSAPDKSGLPSDRFSAERTGGSVSTLTIQRTQQEDSAVYLCASSFALRGEKLFFGSGTQLSVL.

The V gene is TRBV18, the J gene TRBJ2-7; 7 bases align to TRBD1. The CDR3 is 13 amino acids. The J segment lost 12 bases and the V segment lost 0 bases, leaving 8 bases of the junction unmatched. Germline CDR1 is KGHSH and CDR2 is LQKENI. The CDR3 coding sequence is TGTGCCAGCTCACCACCATCTCGACAGGGCCTGTACTTC. It yields the protein CASSPPSRQGLYF.

This chain connects TRBV10-3 to TRBJ2-1, with 10 bases matching TRBD2. The V gene's germline CDR1 is ENHRY and CDR2 SYGVKD. The V and J ends lost 6 bases and 6 bases, in that order; junction bases with no gene match: 8. This CDR3 has 15 residues. The CDR3, as DNA: TGTGCCATCAGCCTCACTAGCGGGGTCTCCAATGAGCAGTTCTTC. Its translation: CAISLTSGVSNEQFF.

The chain uses TRBV2 and TRBJ1-1; TRBD1 agrees at 8 bases. J was trimmed by 4 bases and V by 5 bases; bases with no gene match: 15. Germline CDR1 is SNHLY and CDR2 is FYNNEI. This CDR3 region has 17 residues. CDR3 in DNA: TGTGCCAGCAGTCCCCGGACAGGGAGATTAAGATCCACTGAAGCTTTCTTT. Translating gives CASSPRTGRLRSTEAFF. Based on the CDR3 plus reference TRBV2 and TRBJ1-1, the full variable domain is EPEVTQTPSHQVTQMGQEVILRCVPISNHLYFYWYRQILGQKVEFLVSFYNNEISEKSEIFDDQFSVERPDGSNFTLKIRSTKLEDSAMYFCASSPRTGRLRSTEAFFGQGTRLTVV.

The rearrangement links TRBV2 to TRBJ2-1; D possibly corresponds to TRBD2 (6 bases). Germline CDR1 and CDR2: SNHLY and FYNNEI. The CDR3 is made up of 14 amino acids. Deletions cut 8 bases from V and 0 bases from J, with 11 bases between. CDR3 amino acids: CASVREVSYNEQFF. DNA of the CDR3: TGTGCCAGCGTGAGGGAGGTCTCCTACAATGAGCAGTTCTTC. Combining the CDR3 with reference TRBV2 and TRBJ2-1 gives the whole variable domain EPEVTQTPSHQVTQMGQEVILRCVPISNHLYFYWYRQILGQKVEFLVSFYNNEISEKSEIFDDQFSVERPDGSNFTLKIRSTKLEDSAMYFCASVREVSYNEQFFGPGTRLTVL.

The rearrangement links TRBV12-3 or TRBV12-4 to TRBJ1-2, with 8 nucleotides matching TRBD1. The CDR3 spans 13 residues. The J segment lost 7 bases and the V segment lost 1 base, leaving 2 bases of the junction unmatched. The CDR3 loop reads CASSLGQGFGYTF. CDR3 nucleotides: TGTGCCAGCAGTTTAGGACAGGGGTTTGGCTACACCTTC.

The chain couples TRBV30 to TRBJ2-1, with 8 bases aligning to TRBD2. Germline CDR1 reads GTSNPN; CDR2 reads SVGIG (reference sequence). The CDR3 loop spans 14 amino acids. V was clipped by 5 bases and J by 5 bases; unmatched bases: 8. CDR3 coding DNA: TGTGCCTGGGGGGAGGGACTAGGGGACAATGAGCAGTTCTTC. Translation gives CAWGEGLGDNEQFF.